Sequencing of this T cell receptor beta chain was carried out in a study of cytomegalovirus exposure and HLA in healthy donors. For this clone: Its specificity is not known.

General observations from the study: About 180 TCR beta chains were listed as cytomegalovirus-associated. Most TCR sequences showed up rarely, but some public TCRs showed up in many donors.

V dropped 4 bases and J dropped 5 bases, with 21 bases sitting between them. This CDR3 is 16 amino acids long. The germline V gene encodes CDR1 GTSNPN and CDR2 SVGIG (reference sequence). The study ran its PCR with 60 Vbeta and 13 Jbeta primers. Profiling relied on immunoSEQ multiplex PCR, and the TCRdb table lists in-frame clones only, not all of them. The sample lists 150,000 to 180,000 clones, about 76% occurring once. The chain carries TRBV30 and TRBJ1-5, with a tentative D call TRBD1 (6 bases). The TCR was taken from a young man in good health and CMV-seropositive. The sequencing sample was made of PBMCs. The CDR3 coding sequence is TGTGCCTGGACCACGCCAACGGACAGAATTTATCAGCCCCAGCATTTT. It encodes CAWTTPTDRIYQPQHF.